This T cell receptor (beta chain) was observed in a study of cytomegalovirus exposure and HLA in healthy donors. Study-wide context: An early data release held approximately 80 million unique TCRs from HLA-typed donors. Regarding the study as a whole: Researchers counted around 160 TCR beta chains as cytomegalovirus-associated. TCR beta V- and J-gene trimming, according to a later analysis, was linked to a missense DCLRE1C variant. A further, later analysis showed that HLA-associated TCR beta chains (compared with equally common others) were more clonally expanded.

Amplification used 60 Vbeta primers and 13 Jbeta primers. Generated by immunoSEQ multiplex PCR, the TCRdb table keeps only in-frame clones and is missing some. The sample consists of roughly 130,000 clones, 74% of them appearing once. CDR3 size: 17 residues. V shed 4 bases and J 1 base; nucleotides not matched to a gene: 13. Germline CDR1 is SGHNT and CDR2 is YYREEE (reference sequence). Concerning this clone: Antigen unknown.

Sequencing input: PBMCs. The receptor's source is a woman between 45 and 65 years old in good health and CMV-seropositive. This chain connects TRBV5-4 to TRBJ2-7; 8 bases line up with TRBD1. CDR3 DNA: TGTGCCAGCAGCCCCGGGACGGACAGGGTGGGGTCCTACGAGCAGTACTTC. Encoded protein: CASSPGTDRVGSYEQYF.